This T cell receptor beta chain came from a study of blood T cell repertoires in COVID-19. Only a few counts were recorded for this clone. This same CDR3 is encoded by further DNA sequences in the sample. V lost 4 bases and J lost 7, with 5 bases in between. The CDR3 is 11 amino acids. Sequencing was performed with immunoSEQ multiplex PCR; in TCRdb, only in-frame clones are kept and a portion is missing. The data show some 100,000 clones, with more than 65% seen just once and roughly 8.2% held by the top ten. The V and J genes are TRBV12-3 or TRBV12-4 and TRBJ1-5; D is unclear. The clonotype originates from a woman older than 75 with active or convalescent COVID-19. Source material: peripheral blood. CDR3 sequence: CASSSGQPQHF. The CDR3 DNA sequence: TGTGCCAGCAGTTCCGGGCAGCCCCAGCATTTT.